A single sample gave rise to the 32 T cell receptor beta chains below, sequenced in a study of blood T cell repertoires in COVID-19. Assay: immunoSEQ multiplex PCR; the TCRdb copy retains only in-frame clones and omits some. The sample consists of approximately 290,000 clones, approximately 90% of them appearing once. The source material was PBMCs or T cells enriched from blood (not recorded which). These receptors were obtained from a young woman who had recovered from COVID-19.

This clone was counted many times. This chain connects TRBV7-9 to TRBJ2-5, with 7 bases lining up with TRBD2. J was trimmed by 5 bases and V by 2 bases; bases with no gene match: 20. CDR1 is SEHNR and CDR2 is FQNEAQ in the germline V gene (reference sequence). The CDR3 loop spans 19 amino acids. The CDR3 DNA is TGTGCCAGCAGCTTACCTCGGCGCGACAAAGCGGGACTCAGGGAGACCCAGTACTTC. Protein: CASSLPRRDKAGLRETQYF.

The chain has TRBV6-2 or TRBV6-3 and TRBJ1-2; no reliable D call. Trimming shortened V by 0 bases and J by 8 bases, and 22 bases separated the two germline ends. The CDR3 extends over 17 amino acids. CDR1 and CDR2 (germline): MNHEY, SVGEGT. CDR3 sequence reads: CASSYSTRAAGLRGYTF. CDR3 bases: TGTGCCAGCAGTTACTCGACGAGGGCGGCGGGCCTTAGGGGCTACACCTTC.

The rearrangement joins TRBV11-3 to TRBJ2-1, with 12 bases lining up with TRBD2. CDR1 SGHNT and CDR2 YENEEA come from the germline V gene. Trimming at V came to 1 base and at J to 9 bases, leaving 10 bases not matched to a gene. The CDR3 contains 17 residues. CDR3 loop: CASSLVGPSGRASEQFF. For the CDR3, the DNA is TGTGCCAGCAGCTTAGTTGGACCTAGCGGGAGGGCCTCTGAGCAGTTCTTC. Supplemented by reference TRBV11-3 and TRBJ2-1, the full variable domain reads EAGVVQSPRYKIIEKKQPVAFWCNPISGHNTLYWYLQNLGQGPELLIRYENEEAVDDSQLPKDRFSAERLKGVDSTLKIQPAELGDSAVYLCASSLVGPSGRASEQFFGPGTRLTVL.

This chain's CDR3 is CASSLVTSGVTGELFF. In DNA form, the CDR3 reads TGTGCCAGCAGCTTAGTTACTAGCGGGGTCACCGGGGAGCTGTTTTTT. This chain joins TRBV7-8 and TRBJ2-2; TRBD2 agrees at 10 bases. Germline loops: CDR1 SGHVS, CDR2 FQNEAQ. The CDR3 has 16 amino acids. The J segment lost 4 bases and the V segment lost 1 base, leaving 3 bases of the junction unmatched.

This chain connects TRBV28 to TRBJ2-1, with 9 bases lining up with TRBD1. The CDR3 length is 19 residues. With 5 bases clipped from V and 0 bases from J, the junction kept 14 bases outside the gene matches. Germline V lookup: CDR1 MDHEN, CDR2 SYDVKM. As DNA, the CDR3 is TGTGCCAGCAGTACCATCCGCGGGACAGGGTACAGCTCCTACAATGAGCAGTTCTTC. Its translation is CASSTIRGTGYSSYNEQFF.

The chain couples TRBV28 to TRBJ1-2; a possible D gene is TRBD1 (5 bases). In germline, CDR1 is MDHEN, CDR2 SYDVKM. The CDR3 is made up of 13 amino acids. V was clipped by 5 bases and J by 7 bases, with 14 bases between them. The CDR3 region has the DNA TGTGCCAGCAGTGGACAATTCGCCTCTGGCTACACCTTC. Protein sequence: CASSGQFASGYTF.

This clone was found once. The chain recombines TRBV19 with TRBJ2-1, with D possibly being TRBD1 (6 bases). V shed 1 base and J shed 0 bases, with 10 bases lying between them. The CDR3 is 16 amino acids. The germline gives CDR1 LNHDA, CDR2 SQIVND (reference sequence). For the CDR3, the DNA is TGTGCCAGTAGTATAGGCTGGGGGCGCTCCTACAATGAGCAGTTCTTC. It codes for CASSIGWGRSYNEQFF.

The V and J genes are TRBV3-1 (or the pseudogene TRBV3-2) and TRBJ2-5; TRBD1 is a possible D gene (6 bases). The V gene lost 4 bases and the J gene lost 6 bases, with 21 bases spanning the gap. The CDR3 spans 16 residues. Germline CDR1 reads LGHDT; CDR2 reads YNNKEL (reference sequence). DNA of the CDR3: TGTGCCAGCAGCCTGACCCCGGGGACAACGGTCAAGACCCAGTACTTC. Protein sequence: CASSLTPGTTVKTQYF.

The chain carries TRBV7-2 and TRBJ2-5; TRBD2 agrees at 13 bases. Germline values: CDR1 SGHTA, CDR2 FQGNSA. The CDR3 runs 16 residues. V was pared by 5 bases and J by 6 bases, with 9 bases of the junction left unmatched. Written as DNA, the CDR3 is TGTGCCAGCAGCGGACGGACTAGCGGGAGTATAAAGACCCAGTACTTC. Its translation: CASSGRTSGSIKTQYF.

This clone occurred a few times. V usage is TRBV18 and J usage is TRBJ1-2, with D maybe TRBD1 (6 bases). V shed 2 bases and J shed 3 bases, with 16 bases lying between them. This CDR3 spans 16 amino acids. From germline, CDR1 is KGHSH and CDR2 LQKENI. The CDR3 coding sequence is TGTGCCAGCTCACCAAAATTGGCAGGGGTTGACTATGGCTACACCTTC. This codes for CASSPKLAGVDYGYTF.

This clone has a handful of counts. This specimen includes other DNA sequences encoding the same CDR3. The chain recombines TRBV18 with TRBJ1-2, with 8 bases that match TRBD1. The CDR3 loop spans 14 amino acids. V was pared by 3 bases and J by 4 bases, with 4 bases of the junction left unmatched. Germline CDR1 KGHSH, CDR2 LQKENI. CDR3 bases: TGTGCCAGCTCACCCGGACAGGGAACCTATGGCTACACCTTC. Encoded protein: CASSPGQGTYGYTF. Complete variable domain (other parts from reference TRBV18 and TRBJ1-2): NAGVMQNPRHLVRRRGQEARLRCSPMKGHSHVYWYRQLPEEGLKFMVYLQKENIIDESGMPKERFSAEFPKEGPSILRIQQVVRGDSAAYFCASSPGQGTYGYTFGSGTRLTVV.

The chain links TRBV19 to TRBJ1-1; weak D call: TRBD1 (5 bases). Germline lookup yields CDR1 LNHDA and CDR2 SQIVND (reference sequence). Trimming stripped 7 bases from V and 4 bases from J, with 16 bases between. The CDR3 spans 14 residues. Here the CDR3 DNA reads TGTGCCAGTACCGGGCCAACCAGGGTCACTGAAGCTTTCTTT. Translation gives CASTGPTRVTEAFF. The full variable domain, rest sourced from reference TRBV19 and TRBJ1-1, is DGGITQSPKYLFRKEGQNVTLSCEQNLNHDAMYWYRQDPGQGLRLIYYSQIVNDFQKGDIAEGYSVSREKKESFPLTVTSAQKNPTAFYLCASTGPTRVTEAFFGQGTRLTVV.

The V and J genes are TRBV24-1 and TRBJ2-1, with 9 bases fitting TRBD2. V lost 4 bases and J lost 3; bases outside the gene matches: 9. Germline V gene data show CDR1 as KGHDR and CDR2 as SFDVKD. The CDR3 runs to 17 residues. CDR3 residues: CATSEGGRATRYNEQFF. Here the CDR3 DNA reads TGTGCCACCAGTGAAGGCGGGAGGGCCACGCGCTACAATGAGCAGTTCTTC.

This clone is a singleton in its sample. Here the CDR3 reads CASSPPAGGGNGKLFF. The CDR3 DNA reads TGTGCCAGCAGCCCACCTGCGGGAGGCGGGAACGGAAAGCTGTTTTTT. The rearrangement uses TRBV9 and TRBJ2-2, with TRBD2 identical over 8 bases. This CDR3 region has 16 residues. Germline CDR1 is SGDLS and CDR2 is YYNGEE. The V and J ends lost 4 bases and 12 bases, in that order; junction bases with no gene match: 17.

The chain carries TRBV27 and TRBJ2-3; 16 bases map to TRBD2. This CDR3 has 20 residues. Germline V gene data show CDR1 as MNHEY and CDR2 as SMNVEV (reference sequence). The J segment lost 2 bases and the V segment lost 0 bases, leaving 8 bases of the junction unmatched. CDR3 bases: TGTGCCAGCAGTTTATCGGAAATGGGACTAGCGGGAGGGCACACAGATACGCAGTATTTT. This translates into CASSLSEMGLAGGHTDTQYF.

The chain joins TRBV4-3 to TRBJ1-3, with a possible D match to TRBD1 (6 bases). This CDR3 comprises 18 residues. Germline CDR1 and CDR2: LGHNA and YSLEER. Trimming stripped 4 bases from V and 1 base from J, with 20 bases between. CDR3 in amino acids: CASSLFPGTPISGNTIYF. The CDR3 DNA sequence: TGCGCCAGCAGCCTCTTTCCAGGGACACCGATTTCTGGAAACACCATATATTTT.

CDR3 sequence (DNA): TGTGCCAGCAGCCCCCGGAGTGATAGCCCCACTTACAATGAGCAGTTCTTC. Translation gives CASSPRSDSPTYNEQFF. The rearrangement joins TRBV7-9 to TRBJ2-1; no reliable D call. V was shortened by 5 bases and J by 4 bases, with 21 bases between the two germline ends. In germline, CDR1 is SEHNR, CDR2 FQNEAQ (reference sequence). CDR3 length equals 17 residues. Drawing the rest from reference TRBV7-9 and TRBJ2-1, the complete variable domain is DTGVSQNPRHKITKRGQNVTFRCDPISEHNRLYWYRQTLGQGPEFLTYFQNEAQLEKSRLLSDRFSAERPKGSFSTLEIQRTEQGDSAMYLCASSPRSDSPTYNEQFFGPGTRLTVL.

The V gene is TRBV2, the J gene TRBJ1-3, with no clear D. The CDR3 runs 16 residues. CDR1 and CDR2 (germline): SNHLY, FYNNEI. V was cut by 4 bases and J by 1 base, with 14 bases left in between. This CDR3 reads CASSGSLSRSGNTIYF. For the CDR3, the DNA is TGTGCCAGCAGTGGATCCCTCTCGAGGTCTGGAAACACCATATATTTT. Complete variable domain (other parts from reference TRBV2 and TRBJ1-3): EPEVTQTPSHQVTQMGQEVILRCVPISNHLYFYWYRQILGQKVEFLVSFYNNEISEKSEIFDDQFSVERPDGSNFTLKIRSTKLEDSAMYFCASSGSLSRSGNTIYFGEGSWLTVV.

The rearrangement links TRBV7-8 to TRBJ1-5; TRBD1 agrees at 10 bases. The CDR3 is 16 amino acids. Trimming cost V 5 bases and J 2 bases; bases outside gene matches: 6. CDR1 and CDR2 (germline): SGHVS, FQNEAQ. CDR3 DNA: TGTGCCAGCAGCATGAGACAGGGGGCAGGCAATCAGCCCCAGCATTTT. This gives the protein CASSMRQGAGNQPQHF.

V gene TRBV6-2 or TRBV6-3 combines with J gene TRBJ1-5; 7 nucleotides match TRBD1. Germline loops: CDR1 MNHEY, CDR2 SVGEGT. With V trimmed by 0 bases and J by 9 bases, 14 bases remained unmatched. The CDR3 contains 17 residues. The CDR3 loop reads CASSYSGQTYPQRPQHF. The CDR3 nucleotides are TGTGCCAGCAGTTACTCGGGACAGACATACCCTCAAAGGCCCCAGCATTTT.

The chain links TRBV4-1 to TRBJ1-2; TRBD1 matches 8 bases. CDR3 size: 16 residues. Unmatched junction bases numbered 9, after V lost 1 base and J lost 5 bases. In germline, CDR1 is MGHRA, CDR2 YSYEKL. CDR3 residues: CASSQVPTGDVYGYTF. CDR3 sequence (DNA): TGCGCCAGCAGCCAAGTACCGACAGGGGATGTGTATGGCTACACCTTC.

The chain uses TRBV9 and TRBJ2-1; D is perhaps TRBD1 (5 bases). V was pared by 1 base and J by 9 bases, with 11 bases between. The germline V gene encodes CDR1 SGDLS and CDR2 YYNGEE. There are 13 residues in the CDR3. The CDR3 is CASSVTQASEQFF. In nucleotides, the CDR3 is TGTGCCAGCAGCGTAACACAGGCAAGTGAGCAGTTCTTC.

This chain joins TRBV11-1 and TRBJ1-1; 7 positions agree with TRBD1. The germline V gene encodes CDR1 SGHAT and CDR2 FQDESV (reference sequence). Losses at the gene ends were 5 bases for V and 5 bases for J; bases not matched to a gene: 14. The CDR3 is made up of 16 amino acids. The CDR3 region is CASSPFLRTGGTEAFF. CDR3 DNA sequence: TGTGCCAGCAGCCCGTTCCTCCGGACAGGCGGAACTGAAGCTTTCTTT.

The genes are TRBV18 and TRBJ1-2, with 10 nucleotides matching TRBD1. In germline, CDR1 is KGHSH, CDR2 LQKENI. V lost 1 base and J lost 7; bases outside the gene matches: 15. The CDR3 runs to 18 residues. CDR3 in amino acids: CASSPRSGQGLSLGGYTF. The CDR3 bases are TGTGCCAGCTCACCACGGTCGGGACAGGGGCTTTCTCTCGGTGGCTACACCTTC.

The rearrangement links TRBV7-2 to TRBJ2-3, with TRBD2 matching over 10 bases. Germline trimming cut 6 bases from V and 6 bases from J; bases unmatched to any gene: 3. Germline V gives CDR1 SGHTA, CDR2 FQGNSA. This CDR3 is built from 13 residues. The CDR3 here is CASRLAGVDTQYF. CDR3 coding DNA: TGTGCCAGCAGGCTAGCGGGAGTGGATACGCAGTATTTT.

V usage is TRBV7-3 and J usage is TRBJ2-2; TRBD2 matches at 11 bases. Per the germline V gene, CDR1 is SGHTA and CDR2 is FQGTGA. This CDR3 is built from 16 residues. The J segment lost 0 bases and the V segment lost 6 bases, leaving 3 bases of the junction unmatched. CDR3 sequence (DNA): TGTGCCAGCAGTCCTAGCGGGAGGACGAACACCGGGGAGCTGTTTTTT. This codes for CASSPSGRTNTGELFF.

The V call is TRBV15, the J call TRBJ2-5; 8 nucleotides agree with TRBD2. Germline V gene sequence: CDR1 LNHNV, CDR2 YYDKDF (reference sequence). The CDR3 has 15 residues. V lost 1 base and J lost 4; bases outside the gene matches: 5. The CDR3 reads CATSRGGAGVETQYF. Here the CDR3 DNA reads TGTGCCACCAGCAGAGGAGGAGCGGGAGTAGAGACCCAGTACTTC.

As concerns this clone: The junction departs from the called germline gene at one end, perhaps through a read error. V and J are TRBV7-7 and TRBJ1-1, with D unclear. Germline V CDR1 and CDR2: SSHAT, FNYEAQ (reference sequence). The CDR3 has 15 residues. The CDR3 DNA reads TGTGCTAGCAGCTTTGTTTCCGGGGAGAACACTGAAGCTTTCTTT. Protein sequence: CASSFVSGENTEAFF.

The V gene is TRBV5-1, the J gene TRBJ1-1; 9 bases fit TRBD1. Germline assignment: CDR1 SGHRS and CDR2 YFSETQ. V gave up 3 bases and J gave up 1 base; unmatched junction bases: 4. The CDR3 is 15 residues long. CDR3 sequence reads: CASSWTGATNTEAFF. CDR3 DNA: TGCGCCAGCAGCTGGACAGGGGCCACGAACACTGAAGCTTTCTTT.

The chain carries TRBV10-1 and TRBJ1-2; no clear D. Per germline, CDR1 WNHNN and CDR2 SYGVQD (reference sequence). V was shortened by 5 bases and J by 0 bases, with 19 bases between the two germline ends. This CDR3 is built from 17 residues. The DNA of the CDR3 is TGCGCCAGCAGTCGGGAAATCGGTCCAGGATCTAACTATGGCTACACCTTC. Protein: CASSREIGPGSNYGYTF.

The CDR3 sequence is CASSLSSGITEQFF. CDR3 DNA: TGTGCCAGTAGTTTATCGAGCGGGATCACTGAGCAGTTCTTC. The V gene is TRBV19, the J gene TRBJ2-1, with 7 positions matching TRBD2. CDR1 is LNHDA, CDR2 SQIVND, per germline (reference sequence). The CDR3 loop spans 14 amino acids. The V gene end was trimmed by 5 bases and the J gene end by 9 bases; junction bases not matched to a gene: 10.

The rearrangement uses TRBV9 and TRBJ1-3; D perhaps matches TRBD1 (6 bases). CDR1 is SGDLS, CDR2 YYNGEE, per germline. This CDR3 has 17 amino acids. Trimming took 0 bases from V and 0 from J, leaving 13 bases between them. The CDR3: CASSVDLGANSGNTIYF. CDR3 coding DNA: TGTGCCAGCAGCGTAGACCTGGGGGCCAACTCTGGAAACACCATATATTTT.